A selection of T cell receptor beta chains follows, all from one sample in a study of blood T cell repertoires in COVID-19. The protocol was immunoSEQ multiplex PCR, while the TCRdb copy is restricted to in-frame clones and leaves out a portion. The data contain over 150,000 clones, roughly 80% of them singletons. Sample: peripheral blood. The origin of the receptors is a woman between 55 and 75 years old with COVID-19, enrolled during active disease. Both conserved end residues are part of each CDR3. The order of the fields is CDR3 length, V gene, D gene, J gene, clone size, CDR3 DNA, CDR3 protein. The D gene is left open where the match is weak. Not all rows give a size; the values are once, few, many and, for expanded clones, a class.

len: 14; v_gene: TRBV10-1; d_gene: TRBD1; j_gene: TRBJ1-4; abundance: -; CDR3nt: TGCGCCACGAGTCGAGGTGGGACAGATGAAAAACTGTTTTTT; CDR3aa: CATSRGGTDEKLFF
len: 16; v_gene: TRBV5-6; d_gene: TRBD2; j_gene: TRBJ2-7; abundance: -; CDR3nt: TGTGCCAGCAGCTTACCAAGCGGGAGAAGGTCCTACGAGCAGTACTTC; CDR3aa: CASSLPSGRRSYEQYF
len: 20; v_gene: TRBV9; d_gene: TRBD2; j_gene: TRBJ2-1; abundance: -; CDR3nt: TGTGCCAGCAGCGTAGACGCCGGACTAGCGGGGCCTAGCTCCTACAATGAGCAGTTCTTC; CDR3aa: CASSVDAGLAGPSSYNEQFF
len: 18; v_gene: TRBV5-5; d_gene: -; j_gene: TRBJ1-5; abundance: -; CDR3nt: TGTGCCAGCAGCTTGGCCTTACAGGGAAGGTTTAGCAATCAGCCCCAGCATTTT; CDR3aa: CASSLALQGRFSNQPQHF
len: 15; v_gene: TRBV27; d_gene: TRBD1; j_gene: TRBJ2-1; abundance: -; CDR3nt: TGTGCCAGCAGTTTGGGGACAGGGGAGGGCAATGAGCAGTTCTTC; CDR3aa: CASSLGTGEGNEQFF
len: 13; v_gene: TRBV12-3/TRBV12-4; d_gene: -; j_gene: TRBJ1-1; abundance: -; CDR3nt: TGTGCCAGCCTCCAGGCGGGGAGGACTGAAGCTTTCTTT; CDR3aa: CASLQAGRTEAFF
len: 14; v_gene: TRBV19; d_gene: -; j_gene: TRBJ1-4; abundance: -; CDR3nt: TGTGCCAGTTCACCAGGGACTTCTAATGAAAAACTGTTTTTT; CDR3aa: CASSPGTSNEKLFF
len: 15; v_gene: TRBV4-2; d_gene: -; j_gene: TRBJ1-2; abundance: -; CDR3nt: TGTGCCAGCAGCCAAGATCTAGTTGAGGGCTATGGCTACACCTTC; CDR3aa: CASSQDLVEGYGYTF
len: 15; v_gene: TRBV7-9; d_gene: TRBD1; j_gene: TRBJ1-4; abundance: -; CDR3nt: TGTGCCAGCAGCTTGAGGACAGGGAAAGGTGAAAAACTGTTTTTT; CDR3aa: CASSLRTGKGEKLFF
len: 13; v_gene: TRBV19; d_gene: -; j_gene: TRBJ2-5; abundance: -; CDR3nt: TGTGCCAGTAGTGGTGCCGGCGGGGAGACCCAGTACTTC; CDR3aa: CASSGAGGETQYF
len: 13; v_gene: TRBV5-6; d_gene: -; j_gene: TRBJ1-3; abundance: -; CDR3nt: TGTGCCAGCAGCCTGTTCTCTGGAAACACCATATATTTT; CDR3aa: CASSLFSGNTIYF
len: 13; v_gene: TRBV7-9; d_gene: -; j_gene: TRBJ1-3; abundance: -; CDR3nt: TGTGCCAGCAGCCCTGGGACATCAAACACCATATATTTT; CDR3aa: CASSPGTSNTIYF
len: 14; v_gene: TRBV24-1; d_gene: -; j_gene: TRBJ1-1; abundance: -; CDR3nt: TGTGCCACCAGTGACGGCGGGTTGAACACTGAAGCTTTCTTT; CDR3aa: CATSDGGLNTEAFF
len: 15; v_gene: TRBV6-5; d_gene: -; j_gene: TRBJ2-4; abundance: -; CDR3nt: TGTGCCAGCAGCTCCTTACATCTAGCCAAAAACATTCAGTACTTC; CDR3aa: CASSSLHLAKNIQYF
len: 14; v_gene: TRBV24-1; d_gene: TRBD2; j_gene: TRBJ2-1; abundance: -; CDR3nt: TGTGCCACCAGTGGGGGGGGGACCTACAATGAGCAGTTCTTC; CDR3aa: CATSGGGTYNEQFF
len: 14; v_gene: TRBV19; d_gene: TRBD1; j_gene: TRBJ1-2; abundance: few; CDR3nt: TGTGCCAGTAAAACGACAGGGGGGTTCTATGGCTACACCTTC; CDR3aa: CASKTTGGFYGYTF
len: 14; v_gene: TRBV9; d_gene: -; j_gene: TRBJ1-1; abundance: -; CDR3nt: TGTGCCAGCAGCCAAGGGAGGTCACACACTGAAGCTTTCTTT; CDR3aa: CASSQGRSHTEAFF
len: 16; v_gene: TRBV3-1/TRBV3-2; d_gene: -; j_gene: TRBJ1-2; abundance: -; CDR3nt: TGTGCCAGCAGCCTAAATGGAGGGGTTAAAGACTATGGCTACACCTTC; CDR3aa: CASSLNGGVKDYGYTF
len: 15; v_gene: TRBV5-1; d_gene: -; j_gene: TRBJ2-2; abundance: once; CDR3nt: TGCGCCAGCAGCTTGGACGGGAGTAGAACCGGGGAGCTGTTTTTT; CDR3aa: CASSLDGSRTGELFF
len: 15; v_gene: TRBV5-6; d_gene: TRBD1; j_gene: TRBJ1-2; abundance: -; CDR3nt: TGTGCCAGCAGCTACCGGGACAGGGGAAACTATGGCTACACCTTC; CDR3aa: CASSYRDRGNYGYTF
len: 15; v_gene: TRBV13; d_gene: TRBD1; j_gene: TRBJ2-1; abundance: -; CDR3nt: TGTGCCAGCAGCTTATCCGGGACAGGGGGGAATGAGCAGTTCTTC; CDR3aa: CASSLSGTGGNEQFF
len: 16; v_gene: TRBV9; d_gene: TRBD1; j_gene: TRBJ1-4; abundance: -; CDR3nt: TGTGCCAGCAGCGTAGGAGCAGGGGGCTTTAATGAAAAACTGTTTTTT; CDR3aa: CASSVGAGGFNEKLFF
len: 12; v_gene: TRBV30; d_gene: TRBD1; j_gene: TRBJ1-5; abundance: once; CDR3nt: TGTGCCTGTCGGACAGGAAATCAGCCCCAGCATTTT; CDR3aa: CACRTGNQPQHF
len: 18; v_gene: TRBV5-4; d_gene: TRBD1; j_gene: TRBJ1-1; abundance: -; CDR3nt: TGTGCCAGCAGCCCCTTGACAGGGTTGTTTAGTAGTGGCACTGAAGCTTTCTTT; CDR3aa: CASSPLTGLFSSGTEAFF
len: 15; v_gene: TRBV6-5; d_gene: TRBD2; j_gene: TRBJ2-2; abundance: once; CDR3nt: TGTGCCACCACCCACGGGACTAGCAACACCGGGGAGCTGTTTTTT; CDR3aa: CATTHGTSNTGELFF
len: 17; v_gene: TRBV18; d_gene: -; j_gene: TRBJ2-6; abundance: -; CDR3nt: TGTGCCAGCTCACCCAATACAGGGAGAGCTGGGGCCAACGTCCTGACTTTC; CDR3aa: CASSPNTGRAGANVLTF
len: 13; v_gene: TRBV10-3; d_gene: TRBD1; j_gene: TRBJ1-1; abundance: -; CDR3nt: TGTGCCATCAGGTCGGACAGGGGGATCGAGGCTTTCTTT; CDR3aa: CAIRSDRGIEAFF
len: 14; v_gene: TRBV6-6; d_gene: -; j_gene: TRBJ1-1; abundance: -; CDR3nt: TGTGCCAGCAGCCCCGGAGGGGGGGTTATTGAAGCTTTCTTT; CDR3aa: CASSPGGGVIEAFF
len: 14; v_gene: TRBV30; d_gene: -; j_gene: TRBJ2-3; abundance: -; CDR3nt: TGTGCCTGGAGTTGGGCAGGGGGGACAGATACGCAGTATTTT; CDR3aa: CAWSWAGGTDTQYF
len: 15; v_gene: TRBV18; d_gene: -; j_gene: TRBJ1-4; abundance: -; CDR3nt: TGTGCCAGCTCACCACCGGCAGGGACTAATGAAAAACTGTTTTTT; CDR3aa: CASSPPAGTNEKLFF
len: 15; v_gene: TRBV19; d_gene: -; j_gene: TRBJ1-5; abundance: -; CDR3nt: TGTGCCAGTAGTATAGATCTTCAGGGAAGGCAGCCCCAGCATTTT; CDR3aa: CASSIDLQGRQPQHF
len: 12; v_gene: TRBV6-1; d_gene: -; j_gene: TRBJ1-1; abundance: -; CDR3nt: TGTGCCAGCAGTGAACCTATGGTAGAAGCTTTCTTT; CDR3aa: CASSEPMVEAFF
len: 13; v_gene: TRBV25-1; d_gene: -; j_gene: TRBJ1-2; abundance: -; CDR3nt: TGTGCCAGCAGTGATCCCGGGGGGATGAGCTACACCTTC; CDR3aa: CASSDPGGMSYTF
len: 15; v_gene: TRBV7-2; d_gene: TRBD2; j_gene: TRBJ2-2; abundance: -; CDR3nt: TGTGCCAGCAGCCCGGGGACTAGCGGGTTCGGGGAGCTGTTTTTT; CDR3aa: CASSPGTSGFGELFF
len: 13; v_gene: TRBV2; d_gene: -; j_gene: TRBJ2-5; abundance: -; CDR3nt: TGTGCCGGAACCCGGGACTCGGAAGAGACCCAGTACTTC; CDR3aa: CAGTRDSEETQYF
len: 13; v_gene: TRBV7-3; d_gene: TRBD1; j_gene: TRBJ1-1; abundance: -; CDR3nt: TGTGCCAGCAGCTTTCGGACAGGGGGTGAAGCTTTCTTT; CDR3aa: CASSFRTGGEAFF
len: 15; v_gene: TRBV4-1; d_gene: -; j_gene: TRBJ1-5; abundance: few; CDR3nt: TGCGCCAGCAGCCAGGATGGACAGTTCAATCAGCCCCAGCATTTT; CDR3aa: CASSQDGQFNQPQHF
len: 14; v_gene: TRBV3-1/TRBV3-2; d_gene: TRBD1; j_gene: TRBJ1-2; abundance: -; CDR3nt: TGTGCCAGCAGCCAATCAGGGGGCGCCGGAGGCTACACCTTC; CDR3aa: CASSQSGGAGGYTF
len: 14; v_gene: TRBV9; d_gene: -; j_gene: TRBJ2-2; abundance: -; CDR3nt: TGTGCCAGCAGCGTGCAGGGGTGGTCCGGGGAGCTGTTTTTT; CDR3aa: CASSVQGWSGELFF
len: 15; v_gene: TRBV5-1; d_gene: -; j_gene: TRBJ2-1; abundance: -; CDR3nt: TGCGCCAGCAGCTTGGCCGGGGCAGGGAGGAATGAGCAGTTCTTC; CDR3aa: CASSLAGAGRNEQFF
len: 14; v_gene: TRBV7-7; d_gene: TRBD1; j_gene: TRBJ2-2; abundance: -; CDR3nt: TGTGCTAGCAGCCCCACAGGGGGGACCGGGGAGCTGTTTTTT; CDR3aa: CASSPTGGTGELFF
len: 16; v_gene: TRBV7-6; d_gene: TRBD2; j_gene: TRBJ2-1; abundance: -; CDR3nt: TGTGCCAGCAGCTTGACCGGGACTAGCGCCCACAATGAGCAGTTCTTC; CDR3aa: CASSLTGTSAHNEQFF
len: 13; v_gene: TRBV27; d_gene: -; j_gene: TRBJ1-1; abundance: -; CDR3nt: TGTGCCAGCAGGGTCCGGGAGTACACTGAAGCTTTCTTT; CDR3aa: CASRVREYTEAFF
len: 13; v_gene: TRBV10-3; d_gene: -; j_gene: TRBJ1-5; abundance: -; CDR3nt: TGTGCCATCAGTGAGGACTCGAGTCAGCCCCAGCATTTT; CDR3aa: CAISEDSSQPQHF
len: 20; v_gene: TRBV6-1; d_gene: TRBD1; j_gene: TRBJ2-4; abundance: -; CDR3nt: TGTGCCAGCAGTGGCTCCGACAGGGACCCACTGACCCACTTTAAAAACATTCAGTACTTC; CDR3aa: CASSGSDRDPLTHFKNIQYF
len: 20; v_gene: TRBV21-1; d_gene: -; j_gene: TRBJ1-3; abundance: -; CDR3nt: TGTGCCAGCAGCAAGAGCTCGGGACAGGGAGCTCTCTCGATCGGAAACACCATATATTTT; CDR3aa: CASSKSSGQGALSIGNTIYF
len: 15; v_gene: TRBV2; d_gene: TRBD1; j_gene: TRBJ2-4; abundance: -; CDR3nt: TGTGCCAGCAGTGGACAGGGGGCAGGTAAAAACATTCAGTACTTC; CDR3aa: CASSGQGAGKNIQYF
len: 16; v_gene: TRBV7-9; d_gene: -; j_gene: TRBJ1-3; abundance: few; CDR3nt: TGTGCCAGCAGCTTAGTATCCACAGGGTCTGGAAACACCATATATTTT; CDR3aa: CASSLVSTGSGNTIYF
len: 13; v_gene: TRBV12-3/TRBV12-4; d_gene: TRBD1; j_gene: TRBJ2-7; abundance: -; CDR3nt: TGTGCCAGCAGCCGAACAGGGGGCTACGAGCAGTACTTC; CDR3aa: CASSRTGGYEQYF
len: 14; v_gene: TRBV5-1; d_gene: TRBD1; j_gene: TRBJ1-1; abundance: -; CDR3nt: TGCGCCAGCAGCTTGACGGCAGGGGGCACTGAAGCTTTCTTT; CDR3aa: CASSLTAGGTEAFF
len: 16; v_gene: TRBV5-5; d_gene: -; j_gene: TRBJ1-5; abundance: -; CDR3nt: TGTGCCAGCAGCTTGAATCCCGGTGCCAGCAATCAGCCCCAGCATTTT; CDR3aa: CASSLNPGASNQPQHF
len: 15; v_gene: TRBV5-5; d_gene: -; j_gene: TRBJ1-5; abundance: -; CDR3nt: TGTGCCAGCAGCTCGGATGCGAGAGGTAGGCAGCCCCAGCATTTT; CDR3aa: CASSSDARGRQPQHF
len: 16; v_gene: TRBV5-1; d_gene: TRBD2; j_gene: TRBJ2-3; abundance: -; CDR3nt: TGCGCCAGCAGCTTGGGAGCTAGCGGGAGAACAGATACGCAGTATTTT; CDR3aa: CASSLGASGRTDTQYF